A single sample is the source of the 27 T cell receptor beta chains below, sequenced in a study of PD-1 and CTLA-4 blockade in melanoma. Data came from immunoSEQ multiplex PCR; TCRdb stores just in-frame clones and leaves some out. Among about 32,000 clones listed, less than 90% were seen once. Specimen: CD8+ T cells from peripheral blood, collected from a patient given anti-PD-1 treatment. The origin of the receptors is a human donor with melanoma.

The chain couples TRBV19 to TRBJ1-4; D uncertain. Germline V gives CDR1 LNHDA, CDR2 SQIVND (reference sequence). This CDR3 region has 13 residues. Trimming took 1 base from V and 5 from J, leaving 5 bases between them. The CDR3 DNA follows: TGTGCCAGTAGTATAGGACCCAATGAAAAACTGTTTTTT. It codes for CASSIGPNEKLFF. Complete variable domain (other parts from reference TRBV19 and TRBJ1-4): DGGITQSPKYLFRKEGQNVTLSCEQNLNHDAMYWYRQDPGQGLRLIYYSQIVNDFQKGDIAEGYSVSREKKESFPLTVTSAQKNPTAFYLCASSIGPNEKLFFGSGTQLSVL.

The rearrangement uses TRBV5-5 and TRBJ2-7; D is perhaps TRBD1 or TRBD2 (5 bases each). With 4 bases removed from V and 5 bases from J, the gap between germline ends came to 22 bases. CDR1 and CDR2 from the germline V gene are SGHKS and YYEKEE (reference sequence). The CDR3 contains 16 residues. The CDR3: CASSPRFEGRSHEQYF. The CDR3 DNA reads TGTGCCAGCAGCCCGAGGTTTGAGGGGCGTTCCCACGAGCAGTACTTC.

The CDR3 sequence: CASSLIGGRYTEAFF. CDR3 nucleotide sequence: TGTGCCAGCAGCTTAATAGGGGGACGGTACACTGAAGCTTTCTTT. This chain connects TRBV7-3 to TRBJ1-1, with D possibly TRBD1 on 6 matching bases. Trimming took off 1 base at V and 3 bases at J, with 12 bases between the two ends. Germline values: CDR1 SGHTA, CDR2 FQGTGA. The CDR3 spans 15 residues.

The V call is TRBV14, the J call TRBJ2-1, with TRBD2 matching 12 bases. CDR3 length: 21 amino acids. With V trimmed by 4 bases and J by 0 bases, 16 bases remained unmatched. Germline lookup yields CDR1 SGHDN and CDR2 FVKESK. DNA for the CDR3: TGTGCCAGCAGCCTGGATAGGGCTAGCGGGGGGGAGAGCTTCTCCTACAATGAGCAGTTCTTC. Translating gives CASSLDRASGGESFSYNEQFF.

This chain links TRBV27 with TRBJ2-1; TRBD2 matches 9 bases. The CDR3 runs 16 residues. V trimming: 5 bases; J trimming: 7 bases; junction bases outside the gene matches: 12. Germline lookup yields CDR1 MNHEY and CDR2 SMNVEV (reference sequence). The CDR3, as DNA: TGTGCCAGCAGTACTTCCCCCCGGACTAGCGCTAATGAGCAGTTCTTC. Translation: CASSTSPRTSANEQFF.

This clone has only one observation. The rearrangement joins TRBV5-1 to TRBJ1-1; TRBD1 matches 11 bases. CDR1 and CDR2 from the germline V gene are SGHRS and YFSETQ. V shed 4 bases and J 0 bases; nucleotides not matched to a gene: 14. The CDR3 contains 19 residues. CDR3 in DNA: TGCGCCAGCAGCCTACTCGGCCGGGACAGGGGGTCCATGAACACTGAAGCTTTCTTT. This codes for CASSLLGRDRGSMNTEAFF. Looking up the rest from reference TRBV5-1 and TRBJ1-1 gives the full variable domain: KAGVTQTPRYLIKTRGQQVTLSCSPISGHRSVSWYQQTPGQGLQFLFEYFSETQRNKGNFPGRFSGRQFSNSRSEMNVSTLELGDSALYLCASSLLGRDRGSMNTEAFFGQGTRLTVV.

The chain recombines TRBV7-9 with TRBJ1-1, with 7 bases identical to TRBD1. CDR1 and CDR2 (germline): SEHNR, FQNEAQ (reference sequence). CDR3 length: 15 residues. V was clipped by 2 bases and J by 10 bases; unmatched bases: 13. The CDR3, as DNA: TGTGCCAGCAGCTTATACGGACAGGAGACATGGGGAGCTTTCTTT. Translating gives CASSLYGQETWGAFF.

The CDR3 sequence: CASSLSRGTGGGYTF. The CDR3 DNA reads as TGTGCCAGCAGTTTATCCCGGGGGACAGGGGGCGGCTACACCTTC. The rearrangement links TRBV28 to TRBJ1-2; 12 bases map to TRBD1. The V gene end was trimmed by 1 base and the J gene end by 8 bases; junction bases not matched to a gene: 5. The germline V gene encodes CDR1 MDHEN and CDR2 SYDVKM. This CDR3 is 15 amino acids long.

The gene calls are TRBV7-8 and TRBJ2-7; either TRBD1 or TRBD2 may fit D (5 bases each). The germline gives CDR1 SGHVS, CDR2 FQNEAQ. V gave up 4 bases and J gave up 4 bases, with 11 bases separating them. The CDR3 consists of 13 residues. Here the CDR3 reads CASSSPGPYEQYF. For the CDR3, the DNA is TGTGCCAGCAGCTCCCCGGGACCATACGAGCAGTACTTC.

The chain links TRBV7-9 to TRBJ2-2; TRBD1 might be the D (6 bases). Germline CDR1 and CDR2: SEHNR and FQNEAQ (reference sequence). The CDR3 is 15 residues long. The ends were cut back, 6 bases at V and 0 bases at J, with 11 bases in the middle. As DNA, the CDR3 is TGTGCCAGCAGTGCCGGGACACCGAACACCGGGGAGCTGTTTTTT. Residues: CASSAGTPNTGELFF.

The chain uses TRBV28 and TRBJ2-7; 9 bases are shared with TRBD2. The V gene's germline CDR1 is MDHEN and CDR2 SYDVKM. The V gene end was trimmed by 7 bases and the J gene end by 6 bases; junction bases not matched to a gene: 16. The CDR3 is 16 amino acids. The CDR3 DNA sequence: TGTGCCAGCAAGAGGAAGACGGGACTAGCTTCTTTCGAGCAGTACTTC. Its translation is CASKRKTGLASFEQYF.

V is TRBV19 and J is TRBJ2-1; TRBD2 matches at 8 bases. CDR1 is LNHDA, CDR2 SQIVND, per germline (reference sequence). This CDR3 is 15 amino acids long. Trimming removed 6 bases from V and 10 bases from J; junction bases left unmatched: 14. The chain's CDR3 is CASSPGLAGLEEQFF. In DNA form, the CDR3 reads TGTGCCAGTAGCCCGGGGCTAGCGGGCCTCGAAGAGCAGTTCTTC.

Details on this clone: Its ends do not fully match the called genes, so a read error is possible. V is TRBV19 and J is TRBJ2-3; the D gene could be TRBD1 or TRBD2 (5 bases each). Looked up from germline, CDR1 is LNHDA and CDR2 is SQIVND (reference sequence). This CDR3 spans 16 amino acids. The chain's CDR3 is CASSPNRFGGTNTQYF. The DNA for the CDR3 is TGTGCCAGTAGCCCAAACAGGTTCGGAGGCACAAATACGCAGTATTTT.

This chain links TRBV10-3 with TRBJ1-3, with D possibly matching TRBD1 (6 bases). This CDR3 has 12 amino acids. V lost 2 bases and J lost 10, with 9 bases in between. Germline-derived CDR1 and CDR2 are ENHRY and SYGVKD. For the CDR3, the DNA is TGTGCCATCAGTGAGGGGGGCTCTACCATATATTTT. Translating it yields CAISEGGSTIYF.

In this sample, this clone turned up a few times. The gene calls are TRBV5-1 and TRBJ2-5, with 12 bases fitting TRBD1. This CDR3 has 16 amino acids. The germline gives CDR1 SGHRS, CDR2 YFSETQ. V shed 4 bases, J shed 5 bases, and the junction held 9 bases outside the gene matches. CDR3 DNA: TGCGCCAGCAGCACCTCCGGGACAGGGGGCCGGGAGACCCAGTACTTC. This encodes CASSTSGTGGRETQYF.

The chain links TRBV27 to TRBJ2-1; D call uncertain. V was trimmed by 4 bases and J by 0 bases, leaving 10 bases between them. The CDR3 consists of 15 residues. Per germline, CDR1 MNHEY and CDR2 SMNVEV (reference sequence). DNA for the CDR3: TGTGCCAGCAGTTCAACAGTAAGCTCCTACAATGAGCAGTTCTTC. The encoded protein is CASSSTVSSYNEQFF.

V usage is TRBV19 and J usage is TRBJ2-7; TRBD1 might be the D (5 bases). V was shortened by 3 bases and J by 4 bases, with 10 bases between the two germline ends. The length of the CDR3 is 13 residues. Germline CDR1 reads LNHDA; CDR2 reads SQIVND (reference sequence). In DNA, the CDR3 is TGTGCCAGTAGTATGAGCAGGGATTACGAGCAGTACTTC. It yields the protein CASSMSRDYEQYF. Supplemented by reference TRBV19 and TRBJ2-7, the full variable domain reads DGGITQSPKYLFRKEGQNVTLSCEQNLNHDAMYWYRQDPGQGLRLIYYSQIVNDFQKGDIAEGYSVSREKKESFPLTVTSAQKNPTAFYLCASSMSRDYEQYFGPGTRLTVT.

CDR3 loop: CASSLALGDDEQYF. DNA for the CDR3: TGTGCCAGCAGCTTAGCGCTAGGGGACGACGAGCAGTACTTC. This sequence joins TRBV7-9 and TRBJ2-7; either TRBD1 or TRBD2 may supply D (5 bases each). Germline CDR1 is SEHNR and CDR2 is FQNEAQ (reference sequence). With 0 bases removed from V and 5 bases from J, the gap between germline ends came to 11 bases. There are 14 residues in the CDR3. The variable domain in full, with the rest retrieved from reference TRBV7-9 and TRBJ2-7, is DTGVSQNPRHKITKRGQNVTFRCDPISEHNRLYWYRQTLGQGPEFLTYFQNEAQLEKSRLLSDRFSAERPKGSFSTLEIQRTEQGDSAMYLCASSLALGDDEQYFGPGTRLTVT.

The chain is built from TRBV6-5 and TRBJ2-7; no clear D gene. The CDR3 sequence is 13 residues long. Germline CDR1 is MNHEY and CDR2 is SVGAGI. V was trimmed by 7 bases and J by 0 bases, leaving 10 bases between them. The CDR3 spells CASIGRSSYEQYF. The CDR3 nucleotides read TGTGCCAGCATCGGCCGGAGCTCCTACGAGCAGTACTTC.

The CDR3 DNA follows: TGCAGTGCTAGTACTGGTGGGTTTGAGACCCAGTACTTC. This gives the protein CSASTGGFETQYF. V usage is TRBV20-1 and J usage is TRBJ2-5, with unresolved D. The germline CDR1 and CDR2 sequences are DFQATT and SNEGSKA (reference sequence). The CDR3 runs 13 residues. Trimming took 3 bases from V and 5 from J, leaving 13 bases between them.

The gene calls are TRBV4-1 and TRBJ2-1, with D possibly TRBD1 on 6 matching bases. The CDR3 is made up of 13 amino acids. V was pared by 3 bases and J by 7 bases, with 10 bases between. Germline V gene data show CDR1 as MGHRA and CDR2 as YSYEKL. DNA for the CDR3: TGCGCCAGCAGCCACACGACAGGAAATGAGCAGTTCTTC. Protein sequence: CASSHTTGNEQFF.

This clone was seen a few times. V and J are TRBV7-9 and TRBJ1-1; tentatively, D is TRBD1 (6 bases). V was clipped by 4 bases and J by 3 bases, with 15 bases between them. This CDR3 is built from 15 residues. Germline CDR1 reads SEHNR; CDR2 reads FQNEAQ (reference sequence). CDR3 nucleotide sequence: TGTGCCAGCAGCTCGAACAGGGATCGGGACACTGAAGCTTTCTTT. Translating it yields CASSSNRDRDTEAFF. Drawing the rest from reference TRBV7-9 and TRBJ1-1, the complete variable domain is DTGVSQNPRHKITKRGQNVTFRCDPISEHNRLYWYRQTLGQGPEFLTYFQNEAQLEKSRLLSDRFSAERPKGSFSTLEIQRTEQGDSAMYLCASSSNRDRDTEAFFGQGTRLTVV.

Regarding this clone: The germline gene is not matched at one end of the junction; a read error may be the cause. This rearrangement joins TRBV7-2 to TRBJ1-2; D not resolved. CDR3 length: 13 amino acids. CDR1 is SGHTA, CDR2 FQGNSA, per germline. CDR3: CAGRGGLDYGYTF. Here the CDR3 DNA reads TGTGCCGGCAGAGGCGGGCTAGACTATGGCTACACCTTC.

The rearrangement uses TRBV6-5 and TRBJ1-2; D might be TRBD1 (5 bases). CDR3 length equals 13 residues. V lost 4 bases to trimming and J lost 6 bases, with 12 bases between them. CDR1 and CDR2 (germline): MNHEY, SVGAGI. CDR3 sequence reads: CASSSAGRHGYTF. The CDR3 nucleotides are TGTGCCAGCAGTTCCGCGGGACGACATGGCTACACCTTC.

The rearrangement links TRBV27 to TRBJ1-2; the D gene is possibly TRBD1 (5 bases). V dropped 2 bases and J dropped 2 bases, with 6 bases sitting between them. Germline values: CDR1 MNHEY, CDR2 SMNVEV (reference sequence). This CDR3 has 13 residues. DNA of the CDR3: TGTGCCAGCAGTTTACGACAGAACTATGGCTACACCTTC. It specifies CASSLRQNYGYTF.

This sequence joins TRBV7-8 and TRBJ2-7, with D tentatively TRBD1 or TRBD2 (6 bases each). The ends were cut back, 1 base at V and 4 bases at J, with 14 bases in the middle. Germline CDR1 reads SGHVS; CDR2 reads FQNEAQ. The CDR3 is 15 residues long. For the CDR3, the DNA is TGTGCCAGCAGCTTAGGGTCCGGGGGCCGATACGAGCAGTACTTC. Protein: CASSLGSGGRYEQYF.

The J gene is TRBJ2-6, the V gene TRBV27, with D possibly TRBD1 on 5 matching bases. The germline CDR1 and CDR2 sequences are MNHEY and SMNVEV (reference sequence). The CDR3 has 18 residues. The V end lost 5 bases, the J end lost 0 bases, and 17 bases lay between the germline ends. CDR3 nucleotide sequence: TGTGCCAGCAGTCCTACGTGGGGCGTACTCTCTGGGGCCAACGTCCTGACTTTC. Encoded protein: CASSPTWGVLSGANVLTF.